The next 24 T cell receptor beta chains were all read from a single sample in a study of T-cell reconstitution after alpha-beta-depleted transplantation in children. As it was prepared, the TCRbeta library received unique molecular identifiers. TCRdb recomputed calls from the PCR reads with MiXCR, one row per CDR3 protein. The table records approximately 170,000 distinct CDR3 sequences, around 10% of them present only once. The specimen was PBMCs, collected before TCRalphabeta/CD19-depleted stem cell transplant. The source of these receptors is a boy between 2 and 10 years old with acute myeloid leukemia, due to receive a stem cell transplant.

This clonotype was seen at least ten times. CDR3 bases: TGTGCCAGCAGGGAGACTAGCGGGGGGGCAGAGACCCAGTACTTC. Residues: CASRETSGGAETQYF. This chain links TRBV12-3 or TRBV12-4 with TRBJ2-5, with 14 bases lining up with TRBD2. This CDR3 region has 15 residues. Trimming removed 6 bases from V and 4 bases from J; junction bases left unmatched: 4.

CDR3 bases: TGCGCCAGCAGCCAAGTTAGCGGGAGGGCTGCCGGAAGTCAAGAGACCCAGTACTTC. Translating gives CASSQVSGRAAGSQETQYF. V is TRBV4-1 and J is TRBJ2-5; 11 bases align to TRBD2. The V and J ends lost 1 base and 2 bases, in that order; junction bases with no gene match: 12. In germline, CDR1 is MGHRA, CDR2 YSYEKL. CDR3 length: 19 residues.

This clonotype was recorded at least ten times. The chain carries TRBV7-6 and TRBJ2-7; TRBD1 might be the D (6 bases). Trimming removed 5 bases at V and 3 bases at J, with 17 bases between. Germline V CDR1 and CDR2: SGHVS, FNYEAQ. CDR3 size: 15 residues. The CDR3 DNA sequence: TGTGCCAGCAGCGCCATGGCAGGGGATGGCTACGAGCAGTACTTC. Encoded protein: CASSAMAGDGYEQYF.

The chain joins TRBV30 to TRBJ2-1; 7 bases are shared with TRBD2. The CDR3 runs to 13 residues. Germline-derived CDR1 and CDR2 are GTSNPN and SVGIG (reference sequence). The J segment lost 5 bases and the V segment lost 4 bases, leaving 5 bases of the junction unmatched. The CDR3 sequence is CAWTGLSDNEQFF. In nucleotides, the CDR3 is TGTGCCTGGACGGGACTATCGGACAATGAGCAGTTCTTC.

There are a few counts of this clonotype. The V call is TRBV11-2, the J call TRBJ1-5, with D hard to call. Trimming removed 3 bases at V and 4 bases at J, with 4 bases between. The CDR3 spans 12 residues. Germline V gives CDR1 SGHAT, CDR2 FQNNGV. The CDR3 nucleotides read TGTGCCAGCAGCTTGCATAATCAGCCCCAGCATTTT. This gives the protein CASSLHNQPQHF.

This clonotype was counted ten times or more. The chain uses TRBV20-1 and TRBJ2-3, with 7 positions matching TRBD2. From germline, CDR1 is DFQATT and CDR2 SNEGSKA (reference sequence). The trim removed 0 bases at V and 2 bases at J, leaving 5 bases unmatched. The CDR3 extends over 15 amino acids. CDR3 residues: CSARDWAGATDTQYF. The CDR3 region has the DNA TGCAGTGCTAGAGATTGGGCGGGAGCCACAGATACGCAGTATTTT.

This clonotype was detected ten times or more. CDR3 region: CASSLKPGELFF. The CDR3 DNA is TGTGCCAGCAGCTTAAAGCCCGGGGAGCTGTTTTTT. The gene calls are TRBV7-8 and TRBJ2-2; D is ambiguous. V was cut by 2 bases and J by 6 bases, with 4 bases left in between. This CDR3 region has 12 residues. The germline CDR1 and CDR2 sequences are SGHVS and FQNEAQ.

This clonotype was recorded many times. CDR3 bases: TGTGCCATCAGTGCGGACAGGGATGCAGATACGCAGTATTTT. It is translated as CAISADRDADTQYF. The chain joins TRBV10-3 to TRBJ2-3; TRBD1 agrees at 8 bases. Germline-derived CDR1 and CDR2 are ENHRY and SYGVKD. V lost 4 bases to trimming and J lost 4 bases; unmatched junction nucleotides: 4. This CDR3 region has 14 residues.

This chain connects TRBV20-1 to TRBJ2-1, with 16 nucleotides matching TRBD2. The germline V gene has CDR1 DFQATT and CDR2 SNEGSKA (reference sequence). V was pared by 6 bases and J by 0 bases, with 11 bases of the junction left unmatched. The CDR3 covers 19 residues. CDR3 bases: TGCAGTGCGATCGACGGGACTAGCGGGAGGGCTACCTCCTACAATGAGCAGTTCTTC. Translating gives CSAIDGTSGRATSYNEQFF.

This clonotype showed up many times. The rearrangement uses TRBV12-3 or TRBV12-4 and TRBJ2-1; D may be TRBD1 (5 bases). V dropped 1 base and J dropped 10 bases, with 11 bases sitting between them. The CDR3 is made up of 13 amino acids. The CDR3 is CASSLEPGSEQFF. CDR3 sequence (DNA): TGTGCCAGCAGTTTAGAGCCAGGGTCGGAGCAGTTCTTC.

This clonotype was counted ten times or more. This chain connects TRBV4-1 to TRBJ1-4; no reliable D call. This CDR3 contains 12 residues. Germline CDR1 is MGHRA and CDR2 is YSYEKL. Trimming cost V 1 base and J 7 bases, with 4 bases left between them. CDR3 bases: TGCGCCAGCAGCCAAGGGGGTGAAAAACTGTTTTTT. Its protein product is CASSQGGEKLFF.

Ten or more counts support this clonotype. The V call is TRBV28, the J call TRBJ2-1; 7 nucleotides line up with TRBD1. The J segment lost 0 bases and the V segment lost 1 base, leaving 12 bases of the junction unmatched. The length of the CDR3 is 19 residues. The germline gives CDR1 MDHEN, CDR2 SYDVKM. The CDR3, as DNA: TGTGCCAGCAGTTTATCATGGAGATGGGGACAGAGCTCCTACAATGAGCAGTTCTTC. This translates into CASSLSWRWGQSSYNEQFF.

This clonotype occurred a few times. J is TRBJ2-7 and V is TRBV3-1; D may be TRBD1 (5 bases). The CDR3 loop spans 11 amino acids. The ends were cut back, 2 bases at V and 8 bases at J, with 7 bases in the middle. Germline V lookup: CDR1 LGHDT, CDR2 YNNKEL (reference sequence). CDR3 protein: CASSQQGKQYF. The CDR3 DNA sequence: TGTGCCAGCAGCCAACAGGGTAAGCAGTACTTC.

This clonotype was detected ten times or more. A much larger clone differs by one base, so this may be a read error. The V gene is TRBV6-1, the J gene TRBJ2-7; the D call may be TRBD1 or TRBD2 (5 bases each). The germline CDR1 and CDR2 sequences are MNHNS and SASEGT. This CDR3 has 18 amino acids. Trimming cost V 6 bases and J 5 bases, with 29 bases left between them. This CDR3 is CASREPTLPCRERDEQYF. The CDR3 DNA is TGTGCCAGCAGAGAACCTACGCTCCCGTGCAGGGAGAGGGACGAGCAGTACTTC.

This clonotype was seen ten or more times. The chain uses TRBV18 and TRBJ1-1, with TRBD1 matching over 8 bases. V shed 3 bases, J shed 7 bases, and the junction held 7 bases outside the gene matches. Per germline, CDR1 KGHSH and CDR2 LQKENI. The CDR3 runs to 14 residues. The CDR3 reads CASSPRTGLHEAFF. The CDR3 region has the DNA TGTGCCAGCTCACCGCGGACAGGGTTACATGAAGCTTTCTTT.

This clonotype was detected many times. V is TRBV25-1 and J is TRBJ2-3; 8 nucleotides match TRBD2. This CDR3 is built from 17 residues. CDR1 MGHDK and CDR2 SYGVNS come from the germline V gene. V lost 2 bases and J lost 2; bases outside the gene matches: 9. CDR3 amino acids: CASSEPRALADTDTQYF. For the CDR3, the DNA is TGTGCCAGCAGTGAACCAAGAGCACTAGCGGACACAGATACGCAGTATTTT.

Note on this clonotype: A much more abundant neighbour one base away suggests this may be a read error. The genes are TRBV7-6 and TRBJ2-7; TRBD1 agrees at 8 bases. V lost 0 bases, J lost 4 bases, and 8 bases stayed unmatched. This CDR3 has 16 residues. Germline assignment: CDR1 SGHVS and CDR2 FNYEAQ. This CDR3 reads CASSLAAGGVLYEQYF. CDR3 DNA sequence: TGTGCCAGCAGCTTAGCGGCAGGGGGCGTTTTATACGAGCAGTACTTC.

This clonotype came up many times. The gene calls are TRBV12-3 or TRBV12-4 and TRBJ2-1; 8 nucleotides line up with TRBD2. The CDR3 length is 16 residues. V trimming: 7 bases; J trimming: 9 bases; junction bases outside the gene matches: 17. CDR3: CASTFDGLAGSGEQFF. The CDR3 DNA follows: TGTGCCAGCACCTTTGATGGACTAGCCGGTTCTGGTGAGCAGTTCTTC.

This clonotype was observed a few times. V usage is TRBV4-2 and J usage is TRBJ2-7; perhaps TRBD1 as D (5 bases). Germline CDR1 reads LGHNA; CDR2 reads YNFKEQ. The CDR3 runs to 13 residues. CDR3 sequence: CASSPGNSCEQYV. In DNA form, the CDR3 reads TGTGCCAGCAGCCCAGGGAACTCCTGCGAGCAGTACGTC.

This clonotype was found a few times. The chain joins TRBV7-8 to TRBJ2-2, with D maybe TRBD1 (6 bases). Trimming removed 2 bases at V and 13 bases at J, with 23 bases between. This CDR3 region has 16 residues. In germline, CDR1 is SGHVS, CDR2 FQNEAQ. The CDR3 DNA reads as TGTGCCAGCAGCTTAAGGTTGTGGGGGCGCAGAATGGGGCTGTTTTTT. This sequence encodes CASSLRLWGRRMGLFF.

This clonotype was detected many times. The chain has TRBV6-2 or TRBV6-3 and TRBJ2-7; TRBD2 aligns across 9 bases. The J segment lost 3 bases and the V segment lost 0 bases, leaving 6 bases of the junction unmatched. There are 16 residues in the CDR3. CDR1 is MNHEY, CDR2 SVGEGT, per germline. The CDR3 DNA reads TGTGCCAGCAGTTACTCGACTCTAGCGGGGAGCTACGAGCAGTACTTC. This codes for CASSYSTLAGSYEQYF.

Ten or more counts support this clonotype. The chain recombines TRBV2 with TRBJ2-7, with 8 nucleotides matching TRBD1. The CDR3 runs to 16 residues. The V segment lost 5 bases and the J segment 4 bases; nucleotides outside the gene matches: 13. Germline V gives CDR1 SNHLY, CDR2 FYNNEI. The chain's CDR3 is CASSYNRDRSLYEQYF. The CDR3 nucleotides read TGTGCCAGCAGTTATAACCGGGACAGGAGCCTATACGAGCAGTACTTC. The full variable domain, completed using reference TRBV2 and TRBJ2-7, is EPEVTQTPSHQVTQMGQEVILRCVPISNHLYFYWYRQILGQKVEFLVSFYNNEISEKSEIFDDQFSVERPDGSNFTLKIRSTKLEDSAMYFCASSYNRDRSLYEQYFGPGTRLTVT.

Worth noting for this clonotype: The junction and the germline gene differ at one end; a read error may be behind it. The V gene is TRBV3-1, the J gene TRBJ2-5; D ambiguous. Germline CDR1 and CDR2: LGHDT and YNNKEL (reference sequence). This CDR3 region has 11 residues. CDR3 nucleotide sequence: TGTGCCAGCAGCCTCCTCGGAACCCAGCACTTC. It is translated as CASSLLGTQHF.

This clonotype was seen many times. This could be a read error, since a much larger clone is one nucleotide away. The CDR3 DNA reads TGCTGTGCTAGAGCGCTAATTCCGGGACAGGGCTACAATGAGCAGTTCTTC. It specifies CCARALIPGQGYNEQFF. The chain uses TRBV20-1 and TRBJ2-1, with 9 bases aligning to TRBD1. Germline CDR1 is DFQATT and CDR2 is SNEGSKA (reference sequence). This CDR3 spans 17 amino acids.